The source of this T cell receptor beta chain is a study of T cell clones after liver transplantation. Unstimulated PBMCs were sorted into CD3+CD4+ and CD3+CD8+ populations. Looked up from germline, CDR1 is SGHAT and CDR2 is FQNNGV. The ends lost 1 base at V and 11 bases at J; junction bases unmatched: 4. There are 12 residues in the CDR3. Assay used: immunoSEQ multiplex PCR; TCRdb lists only in-frame clones, some missing. The sample yields 68,000 or so clones, under 90% seen once. The TCR comes from a human donor who received a liver transplant. Here the sequenced sample was CD4+ T cells from blood, taken before liver transplant. The chain combines TRBV11-2 with TRBJ1-1, with 7 bases lining up with TRBD1. This CDR3 reads CASSLVQGWAFF. CDR3 DNA sequence: TGTGCCAGCAGCTTAGTACAGGGGTGGGCTTTCTTT.